This T cell receptor (beta chain) was retrieved from a study of identical twins. Whole-study findings and limits: A cross-sectional statistical analysis, not follow-up of the same donors, supported the conclusions.

V shed 3 bases and J shed 8 bases, with 14 bases lying between them. The length of the CDR3 is 14 residues. CDR1 and CDR2 (germline): LNHNV, YYDKDF (reference sequence). TCRdb redid the calling of the 5' RACE reads with MiXCR, one entry per CDR3 protein. This sample has 410,000 or so distinct CDR3 sequences, with less than 20% found just once. A remark on this clonotype: Its target is unknown.

This receptor was identified in a man aged 50-59 years in good health. The chain uses TRBV15 and TRBJ2-1; D may be TRBD1 or TRBD2 (5 bases each). Sequenced sample: naive T cells sorted from blood. The CDR3 DNA reads TGTGCCACCAGCAGGAGGGGCGACTGGGATGAGCAGTTCTTC. Amino acid sequence: CATSRRGDWDEQFF.